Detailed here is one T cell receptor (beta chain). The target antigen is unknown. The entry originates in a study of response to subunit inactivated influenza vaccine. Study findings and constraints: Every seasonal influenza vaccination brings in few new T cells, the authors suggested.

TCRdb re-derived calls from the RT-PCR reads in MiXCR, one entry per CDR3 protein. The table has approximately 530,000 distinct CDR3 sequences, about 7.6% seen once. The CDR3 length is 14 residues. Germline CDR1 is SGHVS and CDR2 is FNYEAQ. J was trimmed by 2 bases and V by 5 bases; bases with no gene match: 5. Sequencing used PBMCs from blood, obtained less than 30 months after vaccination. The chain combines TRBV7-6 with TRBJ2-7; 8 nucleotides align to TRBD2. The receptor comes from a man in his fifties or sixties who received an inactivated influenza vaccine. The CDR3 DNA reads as TGTGCCAGCAGCAGATTTAGCGGGGCCTACGAGCAGTACTTC. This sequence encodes CASSRFSGAYEQYF.